The 13 T cell receptor beta chains given below trace back to one sample, sequenced in a study of blood T cell repertoires in COVID-19. This table comes from immunoSEQ multiplex PCR, and its TCRdb copy is limited to in-frame clones, with some not included. There are 150,000 to 200,000 clones in the sample; around 89% occur only once, and about 6.3% lies in the top ten. The sequencing input was peripheral blood. The receptor set was obtained from a man between 35 and 55 years old with active or convalescent COVID-19.

This rearrangement joins TRBV7-3 to TRBJ1-1; D unresolved. The germline V and J ends were trimmed by 1 base and 2 bases, with 5 bases remaining between them. Germline values: CDR1 SGHTA, CDR2 FQGTGA. There are 13 residues in the CDR3. The CDR3 DNA is TGTGCCAGCAGCTTAAGGCTCAACACTGAAGCTTTCTTT. Residues: CASSLRLNTEAFF.

The chain couples TRBV5-1 to TRBJ2-6, with TRBD2 matching over 11 bases. J was trimmed by 0 bases and V by 4 bases; bases with no gene match: 6. CDR3 length equals 18 residues. Germline V gene lookup returns CDR1 SGHRS and CDR2 YFSETQ. DNA for the CDR3: TGCGCCAGCAGCGCCCCCGGACTAGCGGGCTCTGGGGCCAACGTCCTGACTTTC. Its translation: CASSAPGLAGSGANVLTF.

DNA for the CDR3: TGTGCCAGCAGTTTTGAGGGATACACTGAAGCTTTCTTT. Its protein is CASSFEGYTEAFF. This chain uses TRBV12-3 or TRBV12-4 with TRBJ1-1; no firm D call. CDR3 size: 13 residues. Trimming took off 3 bases at V and 3 bases at J, with 8 bases between the two ends.

This clone occurred once. The rearrangement uses TRBV19 and TRBJ2-2; the D is unclear. This CDR3 contains 13 residues. Germline CDR1 reads LNHDA; CDR2 reads SQIVND (reference sequence). V lost 6 bases, J lost 6 bases, and 11 bases lay in between. In DNA form, the CDR3 reads TGTGCCAGTAGGCCGCCAGGTCCCGGGGAGCTGTTTTTT. Translation: CASRPPGPGELFF.

The rearrangement links TRBV4-2 to TRBJ1-1; the D gene is possibly TRBD1 (6 bases). The CDR3 extends over 17 amino acids. V was shortened by 4 bases and J by 1 base, with 19 bases between the two germline ends. In germline, CDR1 is LGHNA, CDR2 YNFKEQ. DNA for the CDR3: TGTGCCAGCAGCCGAACCGAGGGGGGGGGATCGAACACTGAAGCTTTCTTT. This translates into CASSRTEGGGSNTEAFF.

This clone came up a few times. J is TRBJ1-5 and V is TRBV19; tentative D call: TRBD1 (5 bases). Trimming took off 6 bases at V and 4 bases at J, with 7 bases between the two ends. Germline CDR1 LNHDA, CDR2 SQIVND (reference sequence). The CDR3 is made up of 12 amino acids. CDR3 sequence: CASRTANQPQHF. DNA of the CDR3: TGTGCCAGTAGGACAGCGAATCAGCCCCAGCATTTT.

The chain has TRBV24-1 and TRBJ1-5, with a weak D call TRBD1 (5 bases). Trimming took off 3 bases at V and 4 bases at J, with 12 bases between the two ends. The germline V gene has CDR1 KGHDR and CDR2 SFDVKD. The CDR3 contains 15 residues. The CDR3 DNA is TGTGCCACCAGTGATCCTAGGACACCGAATCAGCCCCAGCATTTT. This translates into CATSDPRTPNQPQHF.

V gene TRBV28 combines with J gene TRBJ1-4; 8 bases are a match to TRBD1. Unmatched junction bases numbered 8, after V lost 3 bases and J lost 8 bases. Germline lookup yields CDR1 MDHEN and CDR2 SYDVKM. CDR3 length: 15 amino acids. CDR3 amino acids: CASSFRRQGAEKLFF. The CDR3 DNA sequence: TGTGCCAGCAGTTTCAGGCGGCAGGGGGCCGAAAAACTGTTTTTT. Using reference TRBV28 and TRBJ1-4 for the parts outside the CDR3, the full variable domain is DVKVTQSSRYLVKRTGEKVFLECVQDMDHENMFWYRQDPGLGLRLIYFSYDVKMKEKGDIPEGYSVSREKKERFSLILESASTNQTSMYLCASSFRRQGAEKLFFGSGTQLSVL.

This rearrangement joins TRBV7-9 to TRBJ2-7, with 9 bases that match TRBD2. V lost 3 bases, J lost 4 bases, and 10 bases stayed unmatched. This CDR3 contains 16 residues. CDR1 and CDR2 from the germline V gene are SEHNR and FQNEAQ (reference sequence). This CDR3 reads CASSFSAGLAKYEQYF. The CDR3 nucleotides read TGTGCCAGCAGCTTCTCTGCGGGACTAGCCAAATACGAGCAGTACTTC.

About this clone: The junction departs from the called germline gene at one end, perhaps through a read error. V is TRBV9 and J is TRBJ1-2, with 7 bases aligning to TRBD1. This CDR3 is built from 11 residues. The germline V gene encodes CDR1 SGDLS and CDR2 YYNGEE. The CDR3 loop is CASSATGDPRF. CDR3 DNA: TGTGCCAGCAGCGCCACAGGGGACCCCCGCTTC.

The chain carries TRBV5-1 and TRBJ2-1; 7 positions match TRBD1. V was clipped by 4 bases and J by 6 bases; unmatched bases: 13. This CDR3 has 16 residues. Germline V gene lookup returns CDR1 SGHRS and CDR2 YFSETQ. The CDR3 protein is CASSPWEQGISNEQFF. Here the CDR3 DNA reads TGCGCCAGCAGCCCCTGGGAACAGGGGATTTCCAATGAGCAGTTCTTC.

V usage is TRBV2 and J usage is TRBJ1-5, with 7 bases matching TRBD1. Germline V gene sequence: CDR1 SNHLY, CDR2 FYNNEI. The CDR3 runs to 15 residues. Unmatched junction bases numbered 8, after V lost 6 bases and J lost 3 bases. CDR3: CASSPGTAYNQPQHF. CDR3 bases: TGTGCCAGCAGCCCCGGGACAGCGTACAATCAGCCCCAGCATTTT.

This chain uses TRBV19 with TRBJ1-5; D perhaps matches TRBD1 (6 bases). CDR1 and CDR2 from the germline V gene are LNHDA and SQIVND (reference sequence). The CDR3 is 14 amino acids. The V gene lost 8 bases and the J gene lost 0 bases, with 11 bases spanning the gap. CDR3 protein: CASGGSYSNQPQHF. The CDR3 DNA reads as TGTGCCAGTGGGGGCTCCTATAGCAATCAGCCCCAGCATTTT. Full variable domain (rest looked up from reference TRBV19 and TRBJ1-5): DGGITQSPKYLFRKEGQNVTLSCEQNLNHDAMYWYRQDPGQGLRLIYYSQIVNDFQKGDIAEGYSVSREKKESFPLTVTSAQKNPTAFYLCASGGSYSNQPQHFGDGTRLSIL.